These T cell receptor beta chains were read from a single sample in a study of T cell repertoires in cytomegalovirus infection. TCRdb analysed the reads with MiXCR anew, one entry per CDR3 protein. Seen here are fewer than 850,000 distinct CDR3 sequences, 25% to 30% observed once, and the top ten hold approximately 14%. Their cognate antigens are unknown. This specimen consisted of cultured CD8+ T cells from PBMCs, obtained from culture after CMV antigen stimulation. The source of these receptors is a human donor in good health (CMV status not recorded). Some clones in this sample may be carry-over from other donors' samples. The CDR3 runs from the conserved cysteine through the conserved F or W. Fields, in order: clone size, D gene, J gene, V gene, CDR3 DNA, CDR3 protein. A D gene is named only where the DNA matches it firmly. Some rows mark clone size as missing; the rest say once, few, many or name a class of expanded clone.

size: once
D: TRBD1
J: TRBJ1-2
V: TRBV19
DNA: TGTGCCAGTACCCCTGGACAGGCGGTGGGTGGCTACACCTTC
CDR3: CASTPGQAVGGYTF

size: few
D: NA
J: TRBJ1-1
V: TRBV27
DNA: TGTGCCAGCAGGCCGCCTATGAACACTGAAGCTTTCTTT
CDR3: CASRPPMNTEAFF

size: once
D: NA
J: TRBJ2-7
V: TRBV27
DNA: TGTGCCAGCAGTTTAATAGCAGGGTCGGGCTACGAGCAGTACTTC
CDR3: CASSLIAGSGYEQYF

size: few
D: NA
J: TRBJ1-2
V: TRBV27
DNA: TGTGCCAGCAGTTTATCCGGGAACGACTATGGCTACACCTTC
CDR3: CASSLSGNDYGYTF

size: NA
D: NA
J: TRBJ1-2
V: TRBV7-4
DNA: TGTGCCAGCAGCGCGTTAGCTGCTAACTATGGCTACACCTTC
CDR3: CASSALAANYGYTF

size: few
D: TRBD1
J: TRBJ2-1
V: TRBV12-3/TRBV12-4
DNA: TGTGCCAGCAGTTTACCGGTCTTGGGACAGGGATACAATGAGCAGTTCTTC
CDR3: CASSLPVLGQGYNEQFF

size: NA
D: TRBD1
J: TRBJ1-5
V: TRBV7-6
DNA: TGTGCCAGCAGCTCCGCCTCAGGACAGGTAAATCAGCCCCAGCATTTT
CDR3: CASSSASGQVNQPQHF

size: NA
D: TRBD2
J: TRBJ2-1
V: TRBV20-1
DNA: TGCAGTGCTAATTCACCGCCGGGACTAGCGGAGTACAATGAGCAGTTCTTC
CDR3: CSANSPPGLAEYNEQFF

size: NA
D: TRBD1
J: TRBJ1-2
V: TRBV24-1
DNA: TGTGCCACCAGTGACCCCACCGGACAGGCGGATGGCTACACCTTC
CDR3: CATSDPTGQADGYTF

size: NA
D: NA
J: TRBJ1-6
V: TRBV28
DNA: TGTGCCAGCAGTGTCTTGAGGAATTCACCCCTCCACTTT
CDR3: CASSVLRNSPLHF

size: few
D: NA
J: TRBJ1-1
V: TRBV2
DNA: TGTGCCAGCAGTGACGGCAGGGCAAACACTGAAGCTTTCTTT
CDR3: CASSDGRANTEAFF

size: many
D: NA
J: TRBJ1-5
V: TRBV7-8
DNA: TGTGCCAGCAGCTTAAACAGGATGGGCCATTATAGCAATCAGCCCCAGCATTTT
CDR3: CASSLNRMGHYSNQPQHF

size: NA
D: TRBD1
J: TRBJ1-2
V: TRBV6-2/TRBV6-3
DNA: TGTGCCAGCAGTCCTATTCCGGACAGGGGGTATGGCTACACCTTC
CDR3: CASSPIPDRGYGYTF

size: NA
D: NA
J: TRBJ2-7
V: TRBV5-1
DNA: TGCGCCAGCAGCGGATCACAGCGCCCCTACGAGCAGTACTTC
CDR3: CASSGSQRPYEQYF

size: many
D: NA
J: TRBJ2-1
V: TRBV7-8
DNA: TGTGCCAGCAGCTTGACGGTCTCCTACAATGAGCAGTTCTTC
CDR3: CASSLTVSYNEQFF

size: few
D: TRBD1
J: TRBJ1-2
V: TRBV19
DNA: TGTGCCAGTAGTATAGAGCCACAGGGGAACTATGGCTACACCTTC
CDR3: CASSIEPQGNYGYTF

size: few
D: NA
J: TRBJ2-2
V: TRBV15
DNA: TGTGCCACCAGCTCTAGGGTGACCGGGGAGCTGTTTTTT
CDR3: CATSSRVTGELFF

size: NA
D: NA
J: TRBJ1-2
V: TRBV20-1
DNA: TGCAGTGCTTCCGGGACCGCAGAGGGCTATGGCTACACCTTC
CDR3: CSASGTAEGYGYTF

size: NA
D: NA
J: TRBJ2-5
V: TRBV6-2/TRBV6-3
DNA: TGTGCCAGCAGTTACCCACTCATCCTCCAAGAGACCCAGTACTTC
CDR3: CASSYPLILQETQYF

size: NA
D: NA
J: TRBJ2-3
V: TRBV14
DNA: TGTGCCAGCGTGAATGGCCCCGGGGATACGCAGTATTTT
CDR3: CASVNGPGDTQYF

size: NA
D: NA
J: TRBJ2-1
V: TRBV15
DNA: TGTGCCACCAGCAGAGTGTCGCCCAATGAGCAGTTCTTC
CDR3: CATSRVSPNEQFF

size: NA
D: NA
J: TRBJ2-1
V: TRBV7-6
DNA: TGTGCCAGCAGCTGGCGGAGGGGTACCTACAATGAGCAGTTCTTC
CDR3: CASSWRRGTYNEQFF

size: NA
D: NA
J: TRBJ1-1
V: TRBV29-1
DNA: TGCAGCGTACCCGGGAGTTCATACACTGAAGCTTTCTTT
CDR3: CSVPGSSYTEAFF

size: NA
D: TRBD2
J: TRBJ2-1
V: TRBV27
DNA: TGTGCCAGCAGTTTAATCGGGACTAGCGCTGTGAATGAGCAGTTCTTC
CDR3: CASSLIGTSAVNEQFF

size: few
D: NA
J: TRBJ1-1
V: TRBV14
DNA: TGTGCCAGCAGCCAAGAGGGGGGTTTTTACACTGAAGCTTTCTTT
CDR3: CASSQEGGFYTEAFF

size: NA
D: NA
J: TRBJ2-2
V: TRBV7-9
DNA: TGTGCCAGCACGGGGGCTGGCACCGGGGAGCTGTTTTTT
CDR3: CASTGAGTGELFF

size: NA
D: NA
J: TRBJ2-3
V: TRBV13
DNA: TGTGCCAGCAGCTTTGGTAGGGTTGTCACAGATACGCAGTATTTT
CDR3: CASSFGRVVTDTQYF

size: NA
D: NA
J: TRBJ2-1
V: TRBV7-8
DNA: TGTGCCAGCTGCAGGGGCAGTCACAATGAGCAGTTCTTC
CDR3: CASCRGSHNEQFF

size: NA
D: TRBD2
J: TRBJ2-3
V: TRBV7-2
DNA: TGTGCCAGCAGCTTAGACGTCGGGGGGGCTGGCACAGATACGCAGTATTTT
CDR3: CASSLDVGGAGTDTQYF

size: NA
D: TRBD2
J: TRBJ2-5
V: TRBV12-3/TRBV12-4
DNA: TGTGCCAGCAGTACCAGACTAGCGGGGGCACCGTACCAAGAGACCCAGTACTTC
CDR3: CASSTRLAGAPYQETQYF

size: few
D: NA
J: TRBJ1-5
V: TRBV20-1
DNA: TGCAGTGCTAGGGCAAGGCCGTACAATCAGCCCCAGCATTTT
CDR3: CSARARPYNQPQHF

size: few
D: NA
J: TRBJ1-2
V: TRBV12-3/TRBV12-4
DNA: TGTGCCAGCAGTTTTGCAGGGTTATATGGCTACACCTTC
CDR3: CASSFAGLYGYTF

size: few
D: TRBD2
J: TRBJ2-1
V: TRBV5-6
DNA: TGTGCCAGCAGGCCTCGGGGGCGAGCGGGGGGCTCCAGCTCCTACAATGAGCAGTTCTTC
CDR3: CASRPRGRAGGSSSYNEQFF

size: NA
D: NA
J: TRBJ1-2
V: TRBV2
DNA: TGTGCCAGCAGTGACGAAGATGGCTACACCTTC
CDR3: CASSDEDGYTF

size: once
D: NA
J: TRBJ1-2
V: TRBV29-1
DNA: TGCAGCGTTGTTGCGGGGGGGGACGGCTACACCTTC
CDR3: CSVVAGGDGYTF

size: few
D: TRBD2
J: TRBJ2-2
V: TRBV4-1
DNA: TGCGCCAGCAGCTCGGAGCGGGGGAACACCGGGGAGCTGTTTTTT
CDR3: CASSSERGNTGELFF

size: NA
D: NA
J: TRBJ1-5
V: TRBV6-6
DNA: TGTGCCAGCAGGGTGGACCGAGGCAATCAGCCCCAGCATTTT
CDR3: CASRVDRGNQPQHF

size: few
D: NA
J: TRBJ1-1
V: TRBV6-1
DNA: TGTGCCAGCAGTGCGGGGGAAGCTTTCTTT
CDR3: CASSAGEAFF

size: many
D: TRBD1
J: TRBJ2-7
V: TRBV7-8
DNA: TGTGCCAGCAGAGACAGGGGTACCCACGAGCAGTACTTC
CDR3: CASRDRGTHEQYF

size: NA
D: NA
J: TRBJ2-1
V: TRBV4-1
DNA: TGCGCCAGCAGCCTCCGGGACATACTAGGTGGCGAGCAGTTCTTC
CDR3: CASSLRDILGGEQFF

size: once
D: NA
J: TRBJ2-4
V: TRBV20-1
DNA: TGCAGTGCTAGGGGGGACATAGCCAAAAACATTCAGTACTTC
CDR3: CSARGDIAKNIQYF

size: few
D: TRBD1
J: TRBJ2-1
V: TRBV7-9
DNA: TGTGCCAGCAGCGCCCGGACAGGGGGCGATGAGCAGTTCTTC
CDR3: CASSARTGGDEQFF

size: many
D: NA
J: TRBJ1-5
V: TRBV7-9
DNA: TGTGCCAGCAGCTTAGGGAGTCAGCCCCAGCATTTT
CDR3: CASSLGSQPQHF

size: NA
D: TRBD1
J: TRBJ1-5
V: TRBV4-1
DNA: TGCGCCAGCAGCCTGGGGGCAGGGGGCGGGGAGCCCCAGCATTTT
CDR3: CASSLGAGGGEPQHF

size: NA
D: NA
J: TRBJ2-5
V: TRBV3-1
DNA: TGTGCCAGCAGCCAAGATTTCGCCCACCAAGAGACCCAGTACTTC
CDR3: CASSQDFAHQETQYF

size: NA
D: NA
J: TRBJ1-1
V: TRBV2
DNA: TGTGCCATCCCGGGGAGGGCTGGCACTGAAGCTTTCTTT
CDR3: CAIPGRAGTEAFF

size: few
D: TRBD2
J: TRBJ2-3
V: TRBV10-3
DNA: TGTGCCATCAGTGAATCGGGGGGGGGCACAGATACGCAGTATTTT
CDR3: CAISESGGGTDTQYF

size: NA
D: NA
J: TRBJ1-3
V: TRBV19
DNA: TGTGCCAGCATGATCCGGGACATTCGTGGCCCCATATATTTT
CDR3: CASMIRDIRGPIYF

size: NA
D: NA
J: TRBJ1-1
V: TRBV19
DNA: TGTGCCAGTAGTCCCCTCCGTATCACTGAAGCTTTCTTT
CDR3: CASSPLRITEAFF

size: NA
D: NA
J: TRBJ2-7
V: TRBV7-6
DNA: TGTGCCAGCAGCTCCAGACAGACCTACGAGCAGTACTTC
CDR3: CASSSRQTYEQYF

size: NA
D: NA
J: TRBJ2-1
V: TRBV19
DNA: TGTGCCACTCAGGAGCTCGAGAAAGGGGTCCATGAGCAGTTCTTC
CDR3: CATQELEKGVHEQFF